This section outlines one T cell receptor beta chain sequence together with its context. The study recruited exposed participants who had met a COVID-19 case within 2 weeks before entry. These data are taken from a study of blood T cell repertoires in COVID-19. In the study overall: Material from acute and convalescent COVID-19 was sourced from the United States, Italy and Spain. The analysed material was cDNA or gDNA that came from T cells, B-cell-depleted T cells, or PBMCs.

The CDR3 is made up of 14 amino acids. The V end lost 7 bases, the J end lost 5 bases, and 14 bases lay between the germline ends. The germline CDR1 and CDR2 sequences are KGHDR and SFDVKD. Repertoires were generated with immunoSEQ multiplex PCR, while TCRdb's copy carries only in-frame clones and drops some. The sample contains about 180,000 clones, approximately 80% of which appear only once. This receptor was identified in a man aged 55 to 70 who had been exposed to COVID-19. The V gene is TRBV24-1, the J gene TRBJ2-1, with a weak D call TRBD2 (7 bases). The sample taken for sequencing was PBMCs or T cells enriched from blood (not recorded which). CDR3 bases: TGTGCCACCAGCAGACAAGGGGGGGACAATGAGCAGTTCTTC. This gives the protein CATSRQGGDNEQFF.